This T cell receptor beta chain was sequenced in a study of blood T cell repertoires in COVID-19. TCRdb's table, derived via immunoSEQ multiplex PCR, lists solely in-frame clones and lacks some. The table includes some 270,000 clones, approximately 86% detected once. Sequences were obtained from peripheral blood. The receptor was isolated from an older woman who had recovered from COVID-19.

CDR3 coding DNA: TGTGCCAGCAGCCAAGCAACAGGGGATCAGCCCCAGCATTTT. Encoded protein: CASSQATGDQPQHF. The rearrangement uses TRBV7-9 and TRBJ1-5; 7 nucleotides match TRBD1. The CDR3 has 14 residues. In germline, CDR1 is SEHNR, CDR2 FQNEAQ (reference sequence). Trimming at V came to 5 bases and at J to 5 bases, leaving 6 bases not matched to a gene.